Sequencing of this T cell receptor (beta chain) was carried out in a study of shared clonotypes between healthy human individuals. The CDR3 covers 18 residues. Germline trimming cut 5 bases from V and 4 bases from J; bases unmatched to any gene: 15. CDR1 and CDR2 from the germline V gene are LNHDA and SQIVND (reference sequence). Here immunoSEQ multiplex PCR was the method, and the copy in TCRdb shows in-frame clones only, minus some. The table shows about 1.5 million clones, with around 98% occurring only once. This chain joins TRBV19 and TRBJ2-7; 12 bases align to TRBD2. The sequence was obtained from a man younger than 45 in good health. The specimen sequenced was naive CD4+ T cells sorted from blood. Subset denoted: CD45RA+ positively selected. CDR3 sequence reads: CASSGLAGGPSSVYEQYF. CDR3 bases: TGTGCCAGTAGTGGTCTAGCGGGAGGGCCTAGTTCTGTGTACGAGCAGTACTTC.